Sequencing of this T cell receptor beta chain was carried out in a study of sequential checkpoint blockade in melanoma. Treatment reported: randomized to nivolumab then ipilimumab (arm A) or the reverse (arm B). Looked up from germline, CDR1 is SEHNR and CDR2 is FQNEAQ (reference sequence). CDR3 length equals 17 residues. The V and J ends lost 4 bases and 1 base respectively, with 20 bases between them. Profiling relied on immunoSEQ multiplex PCR, and the TCRdb table lists in-frame clones only, not all of them. This table holds 20,000 or so clones, 72% found once. The specimen was CD8+ T cells sorted from blood (inferred from file names), collected from a patient given nivolumab and ipilimumab in sequence. This rearrangement joins TRBV7-9 to TRBJ2-7; D is undetermined. This clonotype was sampled from a human donor with melanoma. The CDR3 nucleotides are TGTGCCAGCAGCTCTCGCCGCGACTCTTCCCTTTCCTACGAGCAGTACTTC. Translating it yields CASSSRRDSSLSYEQYF.